This T cell receptor (beta chain) was profiled in a study of T cell responses to AZD1222 COVID-19 vaccine. The CDR3 runs to 19 residues. J gave up 7 bases and V 5 bases, and 20 bases lay outside the gene matches. Germline CDR1 reads MDHEN; CDR2 reads SYDVKM. Using immunoSEQ multiplex PCR, the repertoire was profiled, and TCRdb retains in-frame clones only, with some absent. Among 130,000 to 150,000 clones listed, more than 90% were seen once. This receptor was identified in an adult in good health. This material consisted of peripheral blood, taken on day 0 of AZD1222 vaccination. The rearrangement links TRBV28 to TRBJ1-4, with 9 bases identical to TRBD1. The CDR3 reads CASSKTWGTGSNLGEKLFF. The DNA of the CDR3 is TGTGCCAGCAGTAAAACATGGGGGACAGGGAGTAACTTAGGTGAAAAACTGTTTTTT.